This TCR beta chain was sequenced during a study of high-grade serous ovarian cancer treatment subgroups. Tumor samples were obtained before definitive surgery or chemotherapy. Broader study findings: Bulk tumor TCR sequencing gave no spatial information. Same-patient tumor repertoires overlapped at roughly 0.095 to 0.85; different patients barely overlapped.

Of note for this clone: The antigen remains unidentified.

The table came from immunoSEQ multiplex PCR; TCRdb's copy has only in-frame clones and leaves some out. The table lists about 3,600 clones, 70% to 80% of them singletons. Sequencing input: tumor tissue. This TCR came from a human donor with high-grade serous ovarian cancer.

CDR3 sequence (DNA): TGTGCCAGCAGCTCCCGGGGGGCGAGCTCCTATAATTCACCCCTCCACTTT. This translates into CASSSRGASSYNSPLHF. V usage is TRBV7-9 and J usage is TRBJ1-6, with D tentatively TRBD1 (6 bases). Trimming removed 4 bases from V and 0 bases from J, with 13 bases in between. This CDR3 is built from 17 residues. Germline lookup yields CDR1 SEHNR and CDR2 FQNEAQ (reference sequence).